The subject of this entry is one T cell receptor (beta chain). Antigen: not known. The sample contains more than one DNA sequence encoding this CDR3. These data belong to a study of T cell responses to AZD1222 COVID-19 vaccine. Turning to the study itself: Some second doses came at about 4 weeks and others at about 12 weeks; these were pooled. Whole-study results and caveats: Mostly white British, mostly female donors; authors suggested clonal diversity may be underestimated. With dominance at 160-218 and 743-854, vaccine-associated CD4 TCRs spanned spike.

Assay used: immunoSEQ multiplex PCR; TCRdb lists only in-frame clones, some missing. The sample has under 200,000 clones, approximately 89% seen once. Germline lookup yields CDR1 MNHEY and CDR2 SVGAGI. The trim removed 4 bases at V and 5 bases at J, leaving 2 bases unmatched. CDR3 size: 14 residues. The source material was peripheral blood, sampled on day 0 of AZD1222 vaccination. The V gene is TRBV6-5, the J gene TRBJ1-6, with 7 bases fitting TRBD1. The sequence was collected from an adult in good health. In DNA, the CDR3 is TGTGCCAGCAGTTCCGGGACAGATAATTCACCCCTCCACTTT. This gives the protein CASSSGTDNSPLHF.